The 9 T cell receptor beta chains below were found in one sample sequenced in a study of blood T cell repertoires in COVID-19. The data were produced by immunoSEQ multiplex PCR, yet TCRdb's version contains in-frame clones alone and is incomplete. The data contain 180,000 or so clones, 89% of them singletons. The sample taken for sequencing was PBMCs or T cells enriched from blood (not recorded which). These receptor sequences come from a woman younger than 30 who had recovered from COVID-19.

This chain connects TRBV2 to TRBJ2-3; 7 bases map to TRBD1. The V segment lost 4 bases and the J segment 1 base; nucleotides outside the gene matches: 2. There are 14 residues in the CDR3. CDR1 is SNHLY, CDR2 FYNNEI, per germline. The CDR3 protein is CASSGDRGTDTQYF. The CDR3 bases are TGTGCCAGCAGTGGAGACAGGGGCACAGATACGCAGTATTTT.

This clone was picked up one time. The chain links TRBV29-1 to TRBJ1-1, with D perhaps TRBD1 (5 bases). The CDR3 extends over 12 amino acids. Trimming stripped 7 bases from V and 4 bases from J, with 13 bases between. Germline V lookup: CDR1 SQVTM, CDR2 ANQGSEA. Here the CDR3 reads CSGRGSGTEAFF. CDR3 coding DNA: TGCAGCGGGAGGGGATCGGGCACTGAAGCTTTCTTT.

This chain connects TRBV9 to TRBJ1-1; 8 bases fit TRBD1. J gave up 0 bases and V 0 bases, and 7 bases lay outside the gene matches. The CDR3 covers 17 residues. In germline, CDR1 is SGDLS, CDR2 YYNGEE. CDR3 bases: TGTGCCAGCAGCGTAGGGGGGACAGGCATCATGAACACTGAAGCTTTCTTT. Residues: CASSVGGTGIMNTEAFF.

The chain links TRBV7-2 to TRBJ2-7; 8 nucleotides align to TRBD2. Germline V lookup: CDR1 SGHTA, CDR2 FQGNSA. After removal of 1 base from V and 1 base from J, the junction contained 3 bases not matched to a gene. CDR3 length equals 15 residues. The CDR3 reads CASSLVPSGSYEQYF. CDR3 DNA sequence: TGTGCCAGCAGCTTAGTTCCTAGCGGGTCCTACGAGCAGTACTTC.

This clone was detected only a few times. This chain connects TRBV2 to TRBJ2-5, with TRBD2 matching over 11 bases. Unmatched junction bases numbered 10, after V lost 5 bases and J lost 5 bases. CDR3 length equals 16 residues. Germline V gives CDR1 SNHLY, CDR2 FYNNEI. In nucleotides, the CDR3 is TGTGCCAGCAGTCCACGGGTAGCGGGAGGGTTGGAGACCCAGTACTTC. It is translated as CASSPRVAGGLETQYF. The whole variable domain, remainder taken from reference TRBV2 and TRBJ2-5, is EPEVTQTPSHQVTQMGQEVILRCVPISNHLYFYWYRQILGQKVEFLVSFYNNEISEKSEIFDDQFSVERPDGSNFTLKIRSTKLEDSAMYFCASSPRVAGGLETQYFGPGTRLLVL.

This clone was seen a few times. One end of the junction fails to match germline, which may point to a read error. V gene TRBV2 combines with J gene TRBJ1-6; 8 bases fit TRBD1. CDR3 length: 13 amino acids. The germline CDR1 and CDR2 sequences are SNHLY and FYNNEI. The CDR3 nucleotides are TGTGCCAGCAGGGAAGACAGGGGCTCACCCCTCCACTTT. Amino acid sequence: CASREDRGSPLHF.

J is TRBJ2-7 and V is TRBV27; perhaps TRBD1 as D (5 bases). The CDR3 contains 14 residues. V was pared by 6 bases and J by 5 bases, with 17 bases between. Looked up from germline, CDR1 is MNHEY and CDR2 is SMNVEV (reference sequence). The CDR3 here is CASRTLTVGDEQYF. In nucleotides, the CDR3 is TGTGCCAGCAGGACCTTGACAGTAGGGGACGAGCAGTACTTC.

The chain joins TRBV4-2 to TRBJ2-5; no definite D call. CDR1 is LGHNA, CDR2 YNFKEQ, per germline. Trimming shortened V by 0 bases and J by 5 bases, and 10 bases separated the two germline ends. The CDR3 has 14 residues. DNA of the CDR3: TGTGCCAGCAGCCAAGAGGCGGAGTCCGAGACCCAGTACTTC. It is translated as CASSQEAESETQYF.

The chain's CDR3 is CASSLGSTGFYNEQFF. CDR3 bases: TGTGCCAGTAGTTTAGGATCGACAGGGTTTTACAATGAGCAGTTCTTC. This chain uses TRBV19 with TRBJ2-1; 7 bases align to TRBD1. The CDR3 length is 16 residues. V shed 5 bases, J shed 4 bases, and the junction held 11 bases outside the gene matches. CDR1 is LNHDA and CDR2 is SQIVND in the germline V gene (reference sequence).